The 29 T cell receptor beta chains below all came from one sample that was sequenced in a study of blood T cell repertoires in COVID-19. Clones were sequenced by immunoSEQ multiplex PCR, and TCRdb holds only the in-frame ones, with some missing. The table records about 210,000 clones, roughly 94% of them present only once. The sequenced sample consisted of peripheral blood. Receptor source: a young man with acute or convalescent COVID-19.

The chain carries TRBV11-2 and TRBJ1-4; 9 bases match TRBD1. Germline V gene data show CDR1 as SGHAT and CDR2 as FQNNGV. V gave up 1 base and J gave up 3 bases; unmatched junction bases: 9. The CDR3 extends over 18 amino acids. The chain's CDR3 is CASSLGGTGLGANEKLFF. In DNA, the CDR3 is TGTGCCAGCAGCTTAGGGGGGACAGGGCTGGGAGCTAATGAAAAACTGTTTTTT.

The rearrangement links TRBV6-5 to TRBJ1-1, with 7 bases identical to TRBD1. The CDR3 sequence is 14 residues long. V shed 2 bases and J 4 bases; nucleotides not matched to a gene: 4. Germline loops: CDR1 MNHEY, CDR2 SVGAGI. This chain's CDR3 is CASSYPQGTTEAFF. CDR3 in DNA: TGTGCCAGCAGTTACCCACAGGGGACCACTGAAGCTTTCTTT.

The chain recombines TRBV7-8 with TRBJ1-1, with D possibly matching TRBD1 (6 bases). Trimming left V 7 bases short and J 5 bases short, with 17 bases between. There are 14 residues in the CDR3. Looked up from germline, CDR1 is SGHVS and CDR2 is FQNEAQ. The DNA for the CDR3 is TGTGCCAGCACAGGACAGTCGGGCGTGACTGAAGCTTTCTTT. This sequence encodes CASTGQSGVTEAFF.

This clone was seen once. This chain joins TRBV9 and TRBJ1-3, with D tentatively TRBD1 (5 bases). The germline CDR1 and CDR2 sequences are SGDLS and YYNGEE. CDR3 size: 16 residues. With 3 bases removed from V and 0 bases from J, the gap between germline ends came to 13 bases. The CDR3 nucleotides are TGTGCCAGCAGCGGGCCGGGGGGGTACTCTGGAAACACCATATATTTT. Protein sequence: CASSGPGGYSGNTIYF. Complete variable domain (other parts from reference TRBV9 and TRBJ1-3): DSGVTQTPKHLITATGQRVTLRCSPRSGDLSVYWYQQSLDQGLQFLIQYYNGEERAKGNILERFSAQQFPDLHSELNLSSLELGDSALYFCASSGPGGYSGNTIYFGEGSWLTVV.

This chain links TRBV5-1 with TRBJ2-7; 7 nucleotides match TRBD2. The junction had 8 bases not matched to a gene; V was cut back by 2 bases and J by 0 bases. Germline V lookup: CDR1 SGHRS, CDR2 YFSETQ. The CDR3 is 16 residues long. In nucleotides, the CDR3 is TGCGCCAGCAGCTTCGGATTAAGGGACTACTCCTACGAGCAGTACTTC. This gives the protein CASSFGLRDYSYEQYF.

CDR3 residues: CASSQASVRNNEQFF. The CDR3 DNA is TGTGCCAGCAGCCAAGCGTCAGTAAGAAACAATGAGCAGTTCTTC. The chain recombines TRBV14 with TRBJ2-1; D remains ambiguous. CDR1 and CDR2 from the germline V gene are SGHDN and FVKESK. The CDR3 has 15 amino acids. Trimming removed 1 base at V and 5 bases at J, with 12 bases between. The entire variable domain, with the rest obtained from reference TRBV14 and TRBJ2-1, is as follows: EAGVTQFPSHSVIEKGQTVTLRCDPISGHDNLYWYRRVMGKEIKFLLHFVKESKQDESGMPNNRFLAERTGGTYSTLKVQPAELEDSGVYFCASSQASVRNNEQFFGPGTRLTVL.

This rearrangement joins TRBV7-3 to TRBJ1-6; 9 positions match TRBD1. The CDR3 totals 15 residues. Unmatched junction bases numbered 9, after V lost 5 bases and J lost 10 bases. Germline V gives CDR1 SGHTA, CDR2 FQGTGA. CDR3 coding DNA: TGTGCCAGCAGCACCCAGGGGGACAGGGTGTCACCCCTCCACTTT. Protein: CASSTQGDRVSPLHF.

The chain is built from TRBV19 and TRBJ1-1; D gene ambiguous. The ends were cut back, 6 bases at V and 0 bases at J, with 11 bases in the middle. This CDR3 contains 14 residues. CDR1 and CDR2 (germline): LNHDA, SQIVND (reference sequence). The CDR3 DNA is TGTGCCAGTAGCCTTTTACACCTGAACACTGAAGCTTTCTTT. Its translation is CASSLLHLNTEAFF.

The chain has TRBV3-1 (or the pseudogene TRBV3-2) and TRBJ2-2, with D unresolved. Trimming pared 3 bases from V and 5 bases from J, leaving 4 bases between. In germline, CDR1 is LGHDT, CDR2 YNNKEL (reference sequence). The CDR3 sequence is 12 residues long. For the CDR3, the DNA is TGTGCCAGCAGCCAGTTAACCGGGGAGCTGTTTTTT. Its protein is CASSQLTGELFF.

The chain is built from TRBV15 and TRBJ1-6; possibly TRBD1 for D (6 bases). CDR3 size: 17 residues. V lost 1 base, J lost 6 bases, and 16 bases lay in between. Germline CDR1 reads LNHNV; CDR2 reads YYDKDF (reference sequence). In DNA, the CDR3 is TGTGCCACCAGCAGAGGTCAGGGGTCGCCTTCTAATTCACCCCTCCACTTT. Translation: CATSRGQGSPSNSPLHF.

The CDR3 sequence is CATMGGRGELFF. DNA of the CDR3: TGTGCCACCATGGGGGGTCGCGGGGAGCTGTTTTTT. The chain uses TRBV24-1 and TRBJ2-2; D is perhaps TRBD2 (6 bases). The ends were cut back, 8 bases at V and 7 bases at J, with 10 bases in the middle. The CDR3 has 12 amino acids. Germline assignment: CDR1 KGHDR and CDR2 SFDVKD.

This clone came up a few times. The chain uses TRBV9 and TRBJ1-2; 7 positions agree with TRBD1. V was pared by 3 bases and J by 8 bases, with 10 bases of the junction left unmatched. Per the germline V gene, CDR1 is SGDLS and CDR2 is YYNGEE. The CDR3 length is 14 residues. CDR3 in amino acids: CASSGQGLLVGYTF. The CDR3 nucleotides are TGTGCCAGCAGCGGACAGGGTCTGCTAGTCGGCTACACCTTC.

The rearrangement links TRBV29-1 to TRBJ2-6; TRBD1 matches at 7 bases. CDR1 and CDR2 (germline): SQVTM, ANQGSEA. Trimming at V came to 6 bases and at J to 2 bases, leaving 7 bases not matched to a gene. This CDR3 has 15 residues. CDR3 loop: CSVGQQAPGANVLTF. In DNA, the CDR3 is TGCAGCGTGGGACAGCAAGCCCCTGGGGCCAACGTCCTGACTTTC.

The chain couples TRBV21-1 to TRBJ1-6; TRBD1 reflects the table's D call only, with no check against the DNA. TRBV21-1 is a documented pseudogene. CDR3 length: 20 residues. CDR3 nucleotide sequence: TGTGCCAGCAGCACCCAGCCGGGACAGGTTACAGATTTTGATAATTCACCCCTCCACTTT. Translated: CASSTQPGQVTDFDNSPLHF.

The chain employs TRBV6-5 and TRBJ1-2; 9 bases agree with TRBD1. The CDR3 is made up of 14 amino acids. J was trimmed by 3 bases and V by 7 bases; bases with no gene match: 6. CDR1 and CDR2 (germline): MNHEY, SVGAGI. CDR3 residues: CASKSQGADYGYTF. DNA of the CDR3: TGTGCCAGCAAGTCACAGGGGGCAGACTATGGCTACACCTTC.

This clone appeared a single time. The rearrangement links TRBV27 to TRBJ2-2, with TRBD2 matching over 12 bases. Trimming cost V 10 bases and J 4 bases; bases outside gene matches: 7. This CDR3 has 15 residues. CDR1 MNHEY and CDR2 SMNVEV come from the germline V gene (reference sequence). The CDR3 DNA sequence: TGTGCCACTACCAGACTAGCGGGAGCCACCGGGGAGCTGTTTTTT. Translation: CATTRLAGATGELFF.

This rearrangement joins TRBV12-3 or TRBV12-4 to TRBJ2-3; D ambiguous. Trimming took off 6 bases at V and 7 bases at J, with 11 bases between the two ends. The CDR3 loop spans 12 amino acids. The CDR3 DNA is TGTGCCAGCAGGAGATCCTCACATACGCAGTATTTT. Protein product: CASRRSSHTQYF.

This clone was observed a handful of times. The chain joins TRBV28 to TRBJ2-7; the match to TRBD1 covers 8 bases. The CDR3 sequence is 15 residues long. Trimming removed 3 bases from V and 6 bases from J; junction bases left unmatched: 10. Looked up from germline, CDR1 is MDHEN and CDR2 is SYDVKM. The CDR3 here is CASSFLTTGVGEQYF. DNA of the CDR3: TGTGCCAGCAGTTTCTTAACGACAGGGGTTGGCGAGCAGTACTTC.

This chain links TRBV6-6 with TRBJ2-7; TRBD2 matches at 8 bases. Per germline, CDR1 MNHNY and CDR2 SVGAGI (reference sequence). This CDR3 is built from 19 residues. The trim removed 6 bases at V and 4 bases at J, leaving 23 bases unmatched. The CDR3 DNA is TGTGCCAGCAGCTCCAAGACCCCCTCCCCAAGCGGGAGTTGGTACGAGCAGTACTTC. This codes for CASSSKTPSPSGSWYEQYF.

CDR3 in amino acids: CASSSTHLARELMNTEAFF. The CDR3 DNA follows: TGTGCCAGCAGCTCAACCCACCTGGCGAGGGAATTGATGAACACTGAAGCTTTCTTT. This chain connects TRBV11-2 to TRBJ1-1, with D uncertain. The V and J ends lost 4 bases and 0 bases respectively, with 24 bases between them. The length of the CDR3 is 19 residues. The germline CDR1 and CDR2 sequences are SGHAT and FQNNGV.

The chain has TRBV18 and TRBJ1-1, with no clear D. This CDR3 comprises 14 residues. Looked up from germline, CDR1 is KGHSH and CDR2 is LQKENI. Trimming cost V 3 bases and J 0 bases, with 8 bases left between them. CDR3 region: CASSPGLLNTEAFF. In DNA form, the CDR3 reads TGTGCCAGCTCACCGGGCCTTCTGAACACTGAAGCTTTCTTT.

This chain uses TRBV30 with TRBJ2-1; the D gene is possibly TRBD2 (7 bases). Germline CDR1 and CDR2: GTSNPN and SVGIG (reference sequence). This CDR3 is built from 12 residues. V lost 4 bases and J 8 bases, leaving 12 bases between the germline ends. The CDR3 DNA reads TGTGCCTGGATAAGGGGGGGCGATGAGCAGTTCTTC. Protein: CAWIRGGDEQFF.

This chain uses TRBV6-1 with TRBJ1-5; no firm D call. Germline values: CDR1 MNHNS, CDR2 SASEGT. This CDR3 has 17 residues. With 4 bases removed from V and 1 base from J, the gap between germline ends came to 17 bases. The CDR3 region has the DNA TGTGCCAGCAGTGGGCGGGCCGGAGGACGGAGCAATCAGCCCCAGCATTTT. It translates to CASSGRAGGRSNQPQHF.

The J gene is TRBJ2-1, the V gene TRBV4-1; 8 bases line up with TRBD1. V was clipped by 2 bases and J by 5 bases; unmatched bases: 8. This CDR3 is 16 amino acids long. CDR1 and CDR2 (germline): MGHRA, YSYEKL. The CDR3 is CASSQPSRDRHNEQFF. CDR3 in DNA: TGCGCCAGCAGCCAACCATCCCGGGACAGGCACAATGAGCAGTTCTTC.

The chain recombines TRBV4-2 with TRBJ2-3, with TRBD2 matching 12 bases. The CDR3 is 15 amino acids. Trimming cost V 2 bases and J 5 bases; bases outside gene matches: 2. Germline V CDR1 and CDR2: LGHNA, YNFKEQ. The CDR3 loop is CASSQLAGGRDTQYF. The CDR3 DNA is TGTGCCAGCAGCCAACTAGCGGGGGGGCGAGATACGCAGTATTTT.

V is TRBV6-5 and J is TRBJ1-1; D not certain. CDR1 is MNHEY and CDR2 is SVGAGI in the germline V gene. The CDR3 is 11 amino acids. Trimming left V 7 bases short and J 7 bases short, with 10 bases between. CDR3 sequence (DNA): TGTGCCAGCAATACGGGGAGTGAAGCTTTCTTT. Translation gives CASNTGSEAFF.

This chain connects TRBV15 to TRBJ2-3, with D perhaps TRBD2 (5 bases). Germline values: CDR1 LNHNV, CDR2 YYDKDF (reference sequence). V was trimmed by 1 base and J by 3 bases, leaving 26 bases between them. This CDR3 has 20 amino acids. The CDR3 sequence: CATSRAPSRERYGRTDTQYF. The CDR3 nucleotides read TGTGCCACCAGCAGAGCCCCTTCGAGGGAAAGGTATGGTCGGACAGATACGCAGTATTTT.

The chain links TRBV11-3 to TRBJ2-2; TRBD1 matches at 8 bases. Germline V gives CDR1 SGHNT, CDR2 YENEEA. J gave up 6 bases and V 6 bases, and 18 bases lay outside the gene matches. The CDR3 consists of 18 residues. The CDR3 loop is CASSSGRGRRSKAGELFF. DNA for the CDR3: TGTGCCAGCAGTTCGGGCAGGGGGCGCCGATCCAAGGCCGGGGAGCTGTTTTTT.

This clone is a singleton in its sample. The CDR3 DNA reads as TGTGCCAGCACTCTGGCAGGGATCCAAGAGACCCAGTACTTC. It encodes CASTLAGIQETQYF. The chain carries TRBV6-5 and TRBJ2-5, with D maybe TRBD1 (5 bases). The CDR3 is 14 amino acids. The germline V gene encodes CDR1 MNHEY and CDR2 SVGAGI. V gave up 7 bases and J gave up 1 base, with 13 bases separating them.